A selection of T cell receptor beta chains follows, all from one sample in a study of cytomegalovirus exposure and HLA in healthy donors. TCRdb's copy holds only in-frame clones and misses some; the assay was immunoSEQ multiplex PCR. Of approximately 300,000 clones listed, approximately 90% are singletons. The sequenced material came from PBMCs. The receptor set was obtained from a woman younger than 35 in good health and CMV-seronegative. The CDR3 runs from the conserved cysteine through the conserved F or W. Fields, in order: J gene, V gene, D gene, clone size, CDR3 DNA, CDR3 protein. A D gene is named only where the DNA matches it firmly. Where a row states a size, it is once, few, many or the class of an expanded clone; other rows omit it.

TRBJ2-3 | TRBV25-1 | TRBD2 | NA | TGTGCCAGCAGCCTAGCGGGCAGCACAGATACGCAGTATTTT | CASSLAGSTDTQYF
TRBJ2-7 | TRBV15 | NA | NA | TGTGCCACCAGCAGAGATGGTAGTAGCCCCTACGAGCAGTACTTC | CATSRDGSSPYEQYF
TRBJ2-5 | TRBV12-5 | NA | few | TGTGCTAGGGCAACAGGTCTAGAGACCCAGTACTTC | CARATGLETQYF
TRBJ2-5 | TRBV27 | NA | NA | TGTGCCAGCACCTCAGGGAACCTTAGGCAGTACTTC | CASTSGNLRQYF
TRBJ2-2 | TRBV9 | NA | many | TGTGCCAGCAGCGTAGCGGCAGGGCGCACCGGGGAGCTGTTTTTT | CASSVAAGRTGELFF
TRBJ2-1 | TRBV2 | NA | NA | TGTGCCAGCAGGACAGATCAGGGGTCCTACAATGAGCAGTTCTTC | CASRTDQGSYNEQFF
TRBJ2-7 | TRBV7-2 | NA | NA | TGTGCCAGCAGCTTCTTTGACTCCCGGAGCTACGAGCAGTACTTC | CASSFFDSRSYEQYF
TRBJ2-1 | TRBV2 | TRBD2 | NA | TGTGCCAGCAGTGCGGGGACTAGCGCCGTAAATGAGCAGTTCTTC | CASSAGTSAVNEQFF
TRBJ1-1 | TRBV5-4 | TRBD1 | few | TGTGCCAGCAGTACAGGGGGCGTTATGAACACTGAAGCTTTCTTT | CASSTGGVMNTEAFF
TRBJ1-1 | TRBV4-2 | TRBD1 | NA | TGTGCCAGCAGCCAAGGGATTCGACAGGGCCAGAACACTGAAGCTTTCTTT | CASSQGIRQGQNTEAFF
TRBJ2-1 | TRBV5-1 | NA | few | TGCGCCAGCAGGCCCCTATGGGCCAATGAGCAGTTCTTC | CASRPLWANEQFF
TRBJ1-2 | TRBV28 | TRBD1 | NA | TGTGCCAGCAGTTTCTGGACAGGGGTTTTCTATGGCTACACCTTC | CASSFWTGVFYGYTF
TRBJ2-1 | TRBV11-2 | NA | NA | TGTGCCAGCGCAGGGGGGACAAACTCCTACAATGAGCAGTTCTTC | CASAGGTNSYNEQFF
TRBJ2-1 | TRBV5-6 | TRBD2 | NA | TGTGCCAGCAGCTTGTGGTTTACTAGCGGGAATGAGCAGTTCTTC | CASSLWFTSGNEQFF
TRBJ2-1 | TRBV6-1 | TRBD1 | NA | TGTGCCAGCAGTGACAGGGGGCGCGATGTTCCGTTCTTC | CASSDRGRDVPFF
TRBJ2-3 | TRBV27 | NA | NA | TGTGCCAGCAGTCCGTTCCCGAACGTAGGAGTGGATACGCAGTATTTT | CASSPFPNVGVDTQYF
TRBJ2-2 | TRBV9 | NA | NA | TGTGCCAGCAGCGTAGCTAGGGCAGGGGCCGGGGAGCTGTTTTTT | CASSVARAGAGELFF
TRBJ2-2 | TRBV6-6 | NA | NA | TGTGCCAGCAGTTATGTGAGAGGGAACACCGGGGAGCTGTTTTTT | CASSYVRGNTGELFF
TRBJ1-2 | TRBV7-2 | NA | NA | TGTGCCAGCAGCGAAAGACATTATGGCTACACCTTC | CASSERHYGYTF
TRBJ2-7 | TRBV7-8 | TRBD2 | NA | TGTGCCAGCAGCCCCCGGACTAGCGGGGGCTCCTACGAGCAGTACTTC | CASSPRTSGGSYEQYF
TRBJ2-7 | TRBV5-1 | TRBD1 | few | TGCGCCAGCAGCCAGGACAGGTTCTACGAGCAGTACTTC | CASSQDRFYEQYF
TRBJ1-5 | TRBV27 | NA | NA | TGTGCCAGCAGTTTATCGCGACAGGAGAATCAGCCCCAGCATTTT | CASSLSRQENQPQHF
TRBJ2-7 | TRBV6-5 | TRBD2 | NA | TGTGCCAGCAGTTCATCACTAGCGGGAGCCTACGAGCAGTACTTC | CASSSSLAGAYEQYF
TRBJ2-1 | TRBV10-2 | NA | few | TGCGCCAGCAGTGAGTCGCGGGCTAGCTACAATGAGCAGTTCTTC | CASSESRASYNEQFF
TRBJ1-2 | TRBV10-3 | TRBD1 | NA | TGTGCCATCACCATAGGACAGGGCCTCAACTATGGCTACACCTTC | CAITIGQGLNYGYTF
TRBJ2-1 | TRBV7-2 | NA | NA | TGTGCCAGCAGCTTAAATTCTGGGGCGGGGACCCAGTTCTTC | CASSLNSGAGTQFF
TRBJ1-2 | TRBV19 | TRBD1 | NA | TGTGCCAGTAGTATTTCGACAGGGGCGGACTATGGCTACACCTTC | CASSISTGADYGYTF
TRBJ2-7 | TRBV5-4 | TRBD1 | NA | TGTGCCAGCAGCCAACTGACAGGGCACGACGAGCAGTACTTC | CASSQLTGHDEQYF
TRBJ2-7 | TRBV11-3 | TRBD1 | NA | TGTGCCAGCAGCCCCCGAGGGGGCAGCTCCTACGAGCAGTACTTC | CASSPRGGSSYEQYF
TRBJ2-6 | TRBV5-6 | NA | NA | TGTGCCAGCAGCTTATCTAGAGCTGGTGGGGCCAACGTCCTGACTTTC | CASSLSRAGGANVLTF
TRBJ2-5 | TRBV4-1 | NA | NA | TGCGCCAGCAGCCAAGACCCATTCGGAGAGACCCAGTACTTC | CASSQDPFGETQYF
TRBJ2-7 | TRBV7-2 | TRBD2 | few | TGTGCCAGCAGCTCACCGGGACTAGCGAGGCAGTACTTC | CASSSPGLARQYF
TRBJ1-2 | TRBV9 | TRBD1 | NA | TGTGCCAGCAGCGTAGGTTTAGGGGGACAGGGCTATGGCTACACCTTC | CASSVGLGGQGYGYTF
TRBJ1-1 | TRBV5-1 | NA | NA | TGCGCCAGCAGCTTGAGTCAGGGGTCCACTGAAGCTTTCTTT | CASSLSQGSTEAFF
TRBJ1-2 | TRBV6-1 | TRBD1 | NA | TGTGCCAGCAGTGGGGGGGGCAGGGGGCGTTTCTATGGCTACACCTTC | CASSGGGRGRFYGYTF
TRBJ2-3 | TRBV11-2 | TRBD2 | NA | TGTGCCAGCAGCACCACAGCGGGAGTCCTGAGAGATACGCAGTATTTT | CASSTTAGVLRDTQYF
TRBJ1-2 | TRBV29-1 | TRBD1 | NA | TGCAGCGTTGAGGGACAGGGGACGCTAGGCTACACCTTC | CSVEGQGTLGYTF
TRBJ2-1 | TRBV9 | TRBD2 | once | TGTGCCAGCAGCCCTCTCCCCCCGGGACTAGCGGGACTCCATGAGCAGTTCTTC | CASSPLPPGLAGLHEQFF
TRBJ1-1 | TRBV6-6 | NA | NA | TGTGCCAGCAGCCTAAGGAACACTGAAGCTTTCTTT | CASSLRNTEAFF
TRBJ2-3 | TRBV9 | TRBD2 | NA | TGTGCCAGCAGCGTAGTGGGCGCTAGCGGGAGGGACGCAGATACGCAGTATTTT | CASSVVGASGRDADTQYF
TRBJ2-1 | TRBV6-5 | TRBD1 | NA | TGTGCCAGCAGTTACTCGGGACAGGGAAGGAATGAGCAGTTCTTC | CASSYSGQGRNEQFF
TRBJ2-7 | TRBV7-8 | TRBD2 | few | TGTGCCAGCACCCAGGGACTAGCGGGGCGGGGGCACGAGCAGTACTTC | CASTQGLAGRGHEQYF
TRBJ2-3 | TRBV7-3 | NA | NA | TGTGCCAGCAGCTTCCGCGGGAGCACAGATACGCAGTATTTT | CASSFRGSTDTQYF
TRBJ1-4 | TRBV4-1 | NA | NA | TGCGCCAGCAGCCCTGGTGGGACTGATACTGAAAAACTGTTTTTT | CASSPGGTDTEKLFF